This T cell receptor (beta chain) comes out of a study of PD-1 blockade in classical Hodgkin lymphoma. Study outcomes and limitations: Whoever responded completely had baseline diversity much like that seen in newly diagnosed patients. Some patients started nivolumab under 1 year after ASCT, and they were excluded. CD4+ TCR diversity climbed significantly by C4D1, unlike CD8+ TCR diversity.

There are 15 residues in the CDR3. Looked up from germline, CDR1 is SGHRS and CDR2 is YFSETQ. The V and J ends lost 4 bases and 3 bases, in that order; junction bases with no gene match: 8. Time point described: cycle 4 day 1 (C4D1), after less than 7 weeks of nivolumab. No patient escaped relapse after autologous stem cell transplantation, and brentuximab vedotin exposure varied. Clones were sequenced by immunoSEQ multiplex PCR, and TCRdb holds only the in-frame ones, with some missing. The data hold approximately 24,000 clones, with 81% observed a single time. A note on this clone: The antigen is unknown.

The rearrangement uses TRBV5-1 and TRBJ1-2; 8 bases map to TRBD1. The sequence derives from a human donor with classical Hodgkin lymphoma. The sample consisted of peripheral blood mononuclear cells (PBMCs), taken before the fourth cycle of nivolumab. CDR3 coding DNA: TGCGCCAGCAGCGTCTCAGGGGGCGCGGACTATGGCTACACCTTC. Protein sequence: CASSVSGGADYGYTF.